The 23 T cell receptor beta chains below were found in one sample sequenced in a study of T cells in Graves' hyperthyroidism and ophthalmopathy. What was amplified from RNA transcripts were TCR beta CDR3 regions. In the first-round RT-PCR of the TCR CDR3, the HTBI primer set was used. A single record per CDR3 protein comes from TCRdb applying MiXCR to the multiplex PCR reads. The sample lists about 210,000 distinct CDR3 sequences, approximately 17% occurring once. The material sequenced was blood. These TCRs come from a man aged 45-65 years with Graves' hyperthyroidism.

The CDR3 reads CASSFQAGGGGAQYF. CDR3 DNA: TGTGCCAGCAGTTTCCAGGCGGGGGGGGGGGGGGCCCAGTACTTC. This chain connects TRBV12-3 or TRBV12-4 to TRBJ2-5, with TRBD2 matching over 9 bases. V gave up 3 bases and J gave up 9 bases; unmatched junction bases: 11. The CDR3 loop spans 15 amino acids.

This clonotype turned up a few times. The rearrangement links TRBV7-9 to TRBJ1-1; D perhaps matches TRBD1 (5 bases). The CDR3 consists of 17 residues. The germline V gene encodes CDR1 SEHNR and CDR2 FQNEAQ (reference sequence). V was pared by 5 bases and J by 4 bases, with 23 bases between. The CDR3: CASSPLLTAGSGTEAFF. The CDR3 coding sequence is TGTGCCAGCAGCCCCCTCTTGACAGCAGGGTCGGGCACTGAAGCTTTCTTT.

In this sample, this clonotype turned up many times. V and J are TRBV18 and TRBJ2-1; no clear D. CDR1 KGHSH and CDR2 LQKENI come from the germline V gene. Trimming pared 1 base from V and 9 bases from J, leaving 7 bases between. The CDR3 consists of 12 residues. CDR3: CASSPQVGEQFF. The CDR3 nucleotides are TGTGCCAGCTCACCACAGGTAGGTGAGCAGTTCTTC.

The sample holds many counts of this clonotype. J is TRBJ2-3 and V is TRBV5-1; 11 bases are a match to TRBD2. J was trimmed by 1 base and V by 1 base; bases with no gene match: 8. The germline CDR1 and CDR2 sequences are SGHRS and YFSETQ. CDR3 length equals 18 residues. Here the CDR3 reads CASSLQGLAGGGTDTQYF. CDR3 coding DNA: TGCGCCAGCAGCTTGCAGGGTCTAGCGGGAGGCGGCACAGATACGCAGTATTTT.

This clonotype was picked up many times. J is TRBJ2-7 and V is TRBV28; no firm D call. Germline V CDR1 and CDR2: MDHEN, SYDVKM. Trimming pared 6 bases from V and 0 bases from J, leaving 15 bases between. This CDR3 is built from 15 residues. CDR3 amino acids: CASSLRTLGSYEQYF. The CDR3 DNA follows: TGTGCCAGCAGCCTAAGGACGCTGGGCTCCTACGAGCAGTACTTC.

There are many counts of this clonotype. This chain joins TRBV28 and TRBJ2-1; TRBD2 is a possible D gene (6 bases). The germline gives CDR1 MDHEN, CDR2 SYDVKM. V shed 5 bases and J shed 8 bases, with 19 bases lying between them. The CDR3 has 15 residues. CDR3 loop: CASSPPGVPRYEQFF. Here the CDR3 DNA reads TGTGCCAGCAGTCCCCCGGGGGTCCCACGCTATGAGCAGTTCTTC.

The CDR3 protein is CASSTIPRETQYF. The CDR3, as DNA: TGCGCCAGCAGCACAATCCCCCGGGAGACCCAGTACTTC. The chain uses TRBV5-1 and TRBJ2-5; D remains unclear. Germline CDR1 reads SGHRS; CDR2 reads YFSETQ. Trimming took off 4 bases at V and 5 bases at J, with 12 bases between the two ends. The CDR3 has 13 residues.

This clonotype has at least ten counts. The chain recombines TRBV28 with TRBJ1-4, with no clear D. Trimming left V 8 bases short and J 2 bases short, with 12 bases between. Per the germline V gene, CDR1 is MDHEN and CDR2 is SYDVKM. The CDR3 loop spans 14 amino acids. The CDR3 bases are TGTGCCAGCTCAAGTGGCAGCACTAATGAAAAACTGTTTTTT. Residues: CASSSGSTNEKLFF.

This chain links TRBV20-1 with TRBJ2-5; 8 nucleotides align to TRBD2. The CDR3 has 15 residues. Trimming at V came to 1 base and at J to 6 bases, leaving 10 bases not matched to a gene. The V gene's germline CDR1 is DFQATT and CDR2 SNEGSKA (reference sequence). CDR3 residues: CSARGSLGGVQTQYF. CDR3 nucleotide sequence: TGCAGTGCTAGAGGGAGTCTCGGGGGGGTACAGACCCAGTACTTC.

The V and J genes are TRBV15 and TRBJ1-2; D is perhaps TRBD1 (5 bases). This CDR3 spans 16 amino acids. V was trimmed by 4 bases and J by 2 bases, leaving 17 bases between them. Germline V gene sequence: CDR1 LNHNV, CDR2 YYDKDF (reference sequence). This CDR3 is CATSKVGGGLNYGYTF. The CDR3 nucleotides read TGTGCCACCAGCAAAGTAGGTGGGGGACTCAACTATGGCTACACCTTC.

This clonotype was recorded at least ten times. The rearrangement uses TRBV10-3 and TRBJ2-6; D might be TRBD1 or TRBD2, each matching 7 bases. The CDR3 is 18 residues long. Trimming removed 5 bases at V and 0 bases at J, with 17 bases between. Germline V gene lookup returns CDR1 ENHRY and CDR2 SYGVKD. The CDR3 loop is CAISSRQGGDSGANVLTF. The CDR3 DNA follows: TGTGCCATCAGTTCCCGACAGGGAGGGGACTCTGGGGCCAACGTCCTGACTTTC.

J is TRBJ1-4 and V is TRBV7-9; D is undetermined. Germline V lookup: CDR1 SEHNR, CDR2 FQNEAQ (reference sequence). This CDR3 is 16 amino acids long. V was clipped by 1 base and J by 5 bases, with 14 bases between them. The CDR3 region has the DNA TGTGCCAGCAGCTTAGGCCCCCCGGGCGCGAATGAAAAACTGTTTTTT. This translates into CASSLGPPGANEKLFF. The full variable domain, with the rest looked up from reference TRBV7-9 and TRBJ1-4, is DTGVSQNPRHKITKRGQNVTFRCDPISEHNRLYWYRQTLGQGPEFLTYFQNEAQLEKSRLLSDRFSAERPKGSFSTLEIQRTEQGDSAMYLCASSLGPPGANEKLFFGSGTQLSVL.

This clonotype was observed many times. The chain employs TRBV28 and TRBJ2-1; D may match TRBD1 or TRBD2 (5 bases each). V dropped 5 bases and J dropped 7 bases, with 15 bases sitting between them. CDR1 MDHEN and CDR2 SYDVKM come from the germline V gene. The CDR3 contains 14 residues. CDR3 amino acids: CASSLTRGPNEQFF. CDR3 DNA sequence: TGTGCCAGCAGTCTGACCCGGGGCCCAAATGAGCAGTTCTTC.

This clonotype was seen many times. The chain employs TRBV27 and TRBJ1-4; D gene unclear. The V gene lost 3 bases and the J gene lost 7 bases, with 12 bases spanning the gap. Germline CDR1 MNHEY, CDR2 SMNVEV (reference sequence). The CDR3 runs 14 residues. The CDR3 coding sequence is TGTGCCAGCAGTTTCATAGGGTCGGGTGAAAAACTGTTTTTT. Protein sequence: CASSFIGSGEKLFF.

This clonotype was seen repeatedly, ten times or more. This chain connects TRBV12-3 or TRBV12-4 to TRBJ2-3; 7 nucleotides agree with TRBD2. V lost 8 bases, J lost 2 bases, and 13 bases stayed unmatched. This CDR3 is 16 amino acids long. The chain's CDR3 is CASGKSSGGITDTQYF. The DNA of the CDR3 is TGTGCCAGCGGGAAATCTAGCGGAGGAATCACAGATACGCAGTATTTT.

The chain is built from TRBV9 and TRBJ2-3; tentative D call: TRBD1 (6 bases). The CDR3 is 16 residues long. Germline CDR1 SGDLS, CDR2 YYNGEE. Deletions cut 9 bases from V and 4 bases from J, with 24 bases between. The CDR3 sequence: CATSDPEGVGADTQYF. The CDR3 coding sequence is TGTGCCACCAGTGATCCCGAGGGGGTGGGGGCAGATACGCAGTATTTT. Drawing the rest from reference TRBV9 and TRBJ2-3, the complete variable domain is DSGVTQTPKHLITATGQRVTLRCSPRSGDLSVYWYQQSLDQGLQFLIQYYNGEERAKGNILERFSAQQFPDLHSELNLSSLELGDSALYFCATSDPEGVGADTQYFGPGTRLTVL.

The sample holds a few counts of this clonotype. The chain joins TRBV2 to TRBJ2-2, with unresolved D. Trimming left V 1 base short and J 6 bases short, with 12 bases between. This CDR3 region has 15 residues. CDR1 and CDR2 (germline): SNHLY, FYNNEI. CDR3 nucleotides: TGTGCCAGCAGTGAAGGGAGAGCTCGCCCCGGGGAGCTGTTTTTT. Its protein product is CASSEGRARPGELFF.

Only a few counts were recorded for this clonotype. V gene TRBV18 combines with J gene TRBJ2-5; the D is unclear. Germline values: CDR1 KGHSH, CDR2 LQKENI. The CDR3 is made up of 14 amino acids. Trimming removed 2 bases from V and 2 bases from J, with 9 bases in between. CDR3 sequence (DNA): TGTGCCAGCTCACCAACGGGCCAGCAAGAGACCCAGTACTTC. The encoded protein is CASSPTGQQETQYF.

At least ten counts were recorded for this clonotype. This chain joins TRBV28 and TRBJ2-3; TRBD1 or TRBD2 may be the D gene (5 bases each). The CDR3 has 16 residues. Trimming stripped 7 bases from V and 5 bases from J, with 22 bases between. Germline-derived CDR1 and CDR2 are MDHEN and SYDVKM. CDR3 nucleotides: TGTGCCAGCAAGCACGAGGGGACGGGTTCACTAGATACGCAGTATTTT. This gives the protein CASKHEGTGSLDTQYF.

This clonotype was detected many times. CDR3 nucleotides: TGTGCCAGCAGCTCATTTCTAGCGGCAGATACAGAGACCCAGTACTTC. Amino acid sequence: CASSSFLAADTETQYF. V gene TRBV11-3 combines with J gene TRBJ2-5; 7 nucleotides agree with TRBD2. J gave up 4 bases and V 4 bases, and 12 bases lay outside the gene matches. In germline, CDR1 is SGHNT, CDR2 YENEEA. The CDR3 length is 16 residues.

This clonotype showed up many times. DNA of the CDR3: TGTGCCAGCAGAAAGGGCCCTAGCTCCTACGAGCAGTACTTC. It encodes CASRKGPSSYEQYF. V usage is TRBV28 and J usage is TRBJ2-7; no firm D call. The CDR3 has 14 residues. The germline gives CDR1 MDHEN, CDR2 SYDVKM. Deletions cut 6 bases from V and 0 bases from J, with 12 bases between.

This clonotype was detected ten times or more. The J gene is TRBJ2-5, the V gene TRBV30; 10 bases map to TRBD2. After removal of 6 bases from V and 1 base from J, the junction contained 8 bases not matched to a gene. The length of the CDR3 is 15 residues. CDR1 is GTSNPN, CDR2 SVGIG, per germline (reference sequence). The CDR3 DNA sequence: TGTGCCTGTGTATTTAGCGGGAGGCTCCAAGAGACCCAGTACTTC. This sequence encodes CACVFSGRLQETQYF. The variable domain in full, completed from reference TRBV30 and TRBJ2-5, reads SQTIHQWPATLVQPVGSPLSLECTVEGTSNPNLYWYRQAAGRGLQLLFYSVGIGQISSEVPQNLSASRPQDRQFILSSKKLLLSDSGFYLCACVFSGRLQETQYFGPGTRLLVL.

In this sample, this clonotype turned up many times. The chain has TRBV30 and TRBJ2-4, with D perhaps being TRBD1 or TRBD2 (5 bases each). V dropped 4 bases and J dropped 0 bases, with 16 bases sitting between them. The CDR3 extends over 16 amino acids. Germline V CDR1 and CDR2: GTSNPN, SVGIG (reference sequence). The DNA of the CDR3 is TGTGCCTGGACGGGACCAAGACAAATAGCCAAAAACATTCAGTACTTC. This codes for CAWTGPRQIAKNIQYF.